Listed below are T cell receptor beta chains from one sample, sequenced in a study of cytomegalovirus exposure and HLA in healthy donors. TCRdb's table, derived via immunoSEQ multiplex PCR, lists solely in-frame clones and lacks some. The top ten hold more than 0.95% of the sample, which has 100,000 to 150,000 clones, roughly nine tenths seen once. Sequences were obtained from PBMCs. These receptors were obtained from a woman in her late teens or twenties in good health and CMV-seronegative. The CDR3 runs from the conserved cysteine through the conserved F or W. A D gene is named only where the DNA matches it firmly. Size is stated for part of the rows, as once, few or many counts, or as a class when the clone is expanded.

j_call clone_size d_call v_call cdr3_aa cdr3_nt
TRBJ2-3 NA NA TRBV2 CASSLEADTQYF TGTGCCAGCAGCCTTGAGGCAGATACGCAGTATTTT
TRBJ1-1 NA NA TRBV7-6 CASSVQSLGRAEAFF TGTGCCAGCAGCGTCCAGAGTCTGGGGAGGGCTGAAGCTTTCTTT
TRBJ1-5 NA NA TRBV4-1 CASSQEARSNQPQHF TGCGCCAGCAGCCAAGAAGCCCGAAGCAATCAGCCCCAGCATTTT
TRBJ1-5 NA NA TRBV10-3 CAISGTNQPQHF TGTGCCATCAGTGGGACAAATCAGCCCCAGCATTTT
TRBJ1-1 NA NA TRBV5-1 CASSLVGGSGPGAEAFF TGCGCCAGCAGCTTGGTAGGGGGAAGCGGTCCAGGGGCTGAAGCTTTCTTT
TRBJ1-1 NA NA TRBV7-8 CASSLITGLGGTEAFF TGTGCCAGCAGCTTGATCACTGGTTTGGGGGGCACTGAAGCTTTCTTT
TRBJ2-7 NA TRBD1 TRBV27 CASSPGTDYEQYF TGTGCCAGCAGTCCGGGGACAGACTACGAGCAGTACTTC
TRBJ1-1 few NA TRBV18 CASSPPEINTEAFF TGTGCCAGCTCACCACCGGAGATAAACACTGAAGCTTTCTTT
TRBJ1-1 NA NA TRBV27 CASSPHQGMNTEAFF TGTGCCAGCAGTCCCCACCAGGGGATGAACACTGAAGCTTTCTTT
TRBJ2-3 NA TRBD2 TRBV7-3 CASSRQTSGKRTDTQYF TGTGCCAGCAGCCGCCAGACTAGCGGGAAACGCACAGATACGCAGTATTTT
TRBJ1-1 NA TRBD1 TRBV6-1 CASSEGQGETEAFF TGTGCCAGCAGTGAAGGACAGGGGGAGACTGAAGCTTTCTTT
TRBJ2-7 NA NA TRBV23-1 CASPLGLHLEQYF TGCGCCAGCCCGCTCGGACTCCACCTCGAGCAGTACTTC
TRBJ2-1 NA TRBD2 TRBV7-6 CASSLSGGYEQFF TGTGCCAGCAGCTTATCCGGGGGGTATGAGCAGTTCTTC
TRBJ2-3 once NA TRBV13 CASSLYGDTQYF TGTGCCAGCAGCTTATACGGGGATACGCAGTATTTT
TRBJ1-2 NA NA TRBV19 CASSIMIGINYGYTF TGTGCCAGTAGTATAATGATCGGGATTAACTATGGCTACACCTTC
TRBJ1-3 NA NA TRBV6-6 CASSYSDSTGNTIYF TGTGCCAGCAGTTACTCGGACAGCACCGGAAACACCATATATTTT
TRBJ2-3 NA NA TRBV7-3 CASSTTSTDTQYF TGTGCCAGCAGCACTACTAGCACAGATACGCAGTATTTT
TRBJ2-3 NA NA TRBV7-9 CASSFTGTSTDTQYF TGTGCCAGCAGCTTTACCGGGACTAGCACAGATACGCAGTATTTT
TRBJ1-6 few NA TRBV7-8 CASSSNESGRPLHF TGTGCCAGCAGCTCGAACGAATCAGGGCGACCCCTCCACTTT
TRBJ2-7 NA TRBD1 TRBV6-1 CASSEAGQGGSYEQYF TGTGCCAGCAGTGAAGCCGGACAGGGAGGTTCCTACGAGCAGTACTTC
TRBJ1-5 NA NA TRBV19 CASSIDRGANQPQHF TGTGCCAGTAGTATAGATCGCGGGGCCAATCAGCCCCAGCATTTT
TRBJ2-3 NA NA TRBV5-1 CASSPLAEADTQYF TGCGCCAGCAGCCCCCTTGCGGAGGCAGATACGCAGTATTTT
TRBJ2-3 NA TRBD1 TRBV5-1 CASSEIKQGTDTQYF TGCGCCAGCAGCGAAATAAAACAGGGGACAGATACGCAGTATTTT
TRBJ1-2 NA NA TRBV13 CASSLQGSGYGYTF TGTGCCAGCAGCTTACAGGGGTCAGGCTATGGCTACACCTTC
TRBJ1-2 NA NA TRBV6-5 CASTRTEGYGYTF TGTGCCAGCACCAGGACAGAGGGGTATGGCTACACCTTC
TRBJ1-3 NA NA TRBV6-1 CASSGGLGPSGNTIYF TGTGCCAGCAGTGGGGGGCTAGGACCCTCTGGAAACACCATATATTTT
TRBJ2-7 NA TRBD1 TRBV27 CASRQGAYEQYF TGTGCCAGCAGGCAGGGGGCGTACGAGCAGTACTTC
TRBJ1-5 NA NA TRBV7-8 CASSLSLNRPQHF TGTGCCAGCAGCTTATCCCTCAACAGGCCCCAGCATTTT
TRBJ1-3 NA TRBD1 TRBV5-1 CASSFGTAGNTIYF TGCGCCAGCAGCTTCGGGACAGCTGGAAACACCATATATTTT
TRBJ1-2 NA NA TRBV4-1 CASSQDSYYGYTF TGCGCCAGCAGCCAAGATAGCTACTATGGCTACACCTTC
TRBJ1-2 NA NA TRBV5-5 CASSLGPTINYGYTF TGTGCCAGCAGCCTAGGACCGACTATTAACTATGGCTACACCTTC
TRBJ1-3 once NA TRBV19 CASSIQGPGTPGGNTIYF TGTGCCAGTAGTATTCAAGGCCCGGGGACTCCGGGTGGAAACACCATATATTTT
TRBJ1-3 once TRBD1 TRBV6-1 CAGQESSGNTIYF TGTGCCGGACAGGAGAGCTCTGGAAACACCATATATTTT
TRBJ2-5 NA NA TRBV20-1 CSSGPQETQYF TGCAGTAGCGGGCCACAAGAGACCCAGTACTTC
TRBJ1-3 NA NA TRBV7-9 CASSVGRGSRGAGNTIYF TGTGCCAGCAGCGTGGGGAGGGGTTCGAGGGGCGCTGGAAACACCATATATTTT
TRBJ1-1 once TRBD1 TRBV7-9 CASSLNSDRGYPNTEAFF TGTGCCAGCAGCTTAAACTCGGACAGGGGCTACCCGAACACTGAAGCTTTCTTT
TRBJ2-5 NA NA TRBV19 CASTPPEGTGETQYF TGTGCCAGTACGCCGCCCGAAGGGACTGGGGAGACCCAGTACTTC
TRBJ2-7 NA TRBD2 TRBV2 CASSSSGALSYEQYF TGTGCCAGCAGTAGTAGCGGGGCGCTCTCCTACGAGCAGTACTTC
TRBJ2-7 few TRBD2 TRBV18 CASSQGLGRDEQYF TGTGCCAGCTCACAGGGTTTGGGGAGGGACGAGCAGTACTTC
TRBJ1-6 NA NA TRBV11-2 CASSHQGVPLHF TGTGCCAGCAGCCACCAAGGGGTTCCCCTCCACTTT
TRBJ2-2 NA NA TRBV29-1 CSGRVEAGELFF TGCAGCGGTAGGGTGGAGGCCGGGGAGCTGTTTTTT
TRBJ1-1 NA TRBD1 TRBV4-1 CASSPRTGGLEAFF TGCGCCAGCAGCCCAAGGACAGGGGGCTTGGAAGCTTTCTTT